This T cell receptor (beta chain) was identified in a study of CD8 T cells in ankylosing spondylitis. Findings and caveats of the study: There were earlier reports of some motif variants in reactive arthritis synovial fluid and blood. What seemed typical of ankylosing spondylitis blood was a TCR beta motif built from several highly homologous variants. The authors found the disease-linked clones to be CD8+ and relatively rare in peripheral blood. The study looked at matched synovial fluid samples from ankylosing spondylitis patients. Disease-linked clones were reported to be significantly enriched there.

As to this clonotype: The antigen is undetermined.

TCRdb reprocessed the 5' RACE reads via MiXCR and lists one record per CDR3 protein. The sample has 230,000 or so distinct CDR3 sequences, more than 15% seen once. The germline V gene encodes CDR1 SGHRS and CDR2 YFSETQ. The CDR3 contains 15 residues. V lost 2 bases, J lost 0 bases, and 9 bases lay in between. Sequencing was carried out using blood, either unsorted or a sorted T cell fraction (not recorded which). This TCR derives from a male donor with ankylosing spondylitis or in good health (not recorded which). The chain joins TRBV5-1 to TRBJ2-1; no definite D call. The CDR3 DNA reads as TGCGCCAGCAGCTTACCGGAACTCTCCTACAATGAGCAGTTCTTC. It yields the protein CASSLPELSYNEQFF. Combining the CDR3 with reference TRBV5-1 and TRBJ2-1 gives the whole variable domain KAGVTQTPRYLIKTRGQQVTLSCSPISGHRSVSWYQQTPGQGLQFLFEYFSETQRNKGNFPGRFSGRQFSNSRSEMNVSTLELGDSALYLCASSLPELSYNEQFFGPGTRLTVL.